The T cell receptor (beta chain) described here comes from a study of T cell responses to AZD1222 COVID-19 vaccine. This CDR3 has 13 residues. CDR1 SNHLY and CDR2 FYNNEI come from the germline V gene. The V gene lost 4 bases and the J gene lost 5 bases, with 12 bases spanning the gap. The repertoire was sequenced with immunoSEQ multiplex PCR; TCRdb's copy has only in-frame clones and lacks some. Of 85,000 to 130,000 clones detected, approximately 89% appear once; the ten largest clones hold roughly a sixth. The J gene is TRBJ2-7, the V gene TRBV2, with D possibly TRBD1 on 6 matching bases. Specimen: peripheral blood, collected on day 0 of AZD1222 vaccination. The sequence derives from an adult in good health. The CDR3 loop is CASSVFKGDEQYF. In nucleotides, the CDR3 is TGTGCCAGCAGTGTCTTTAAGGGGGACGAGCAGTACTTC. Filled out from reference TRBV2 and TRBJ2-7, the complete variable domain reads EPEVTQTPSHQVTQMGQEVILRCVPISNHLYFYWYRQILGQKVEFLVSFYNNEISEKSEIFDDQFSVERPDGSNFTLKIRSTKLEDSAMYFCASSVFKGDEQYFGPGTRLTVT.